This T cell receptor (beta chain) was captured in a study of molecular identifiers for immune sequencing clone quantification. Germline V lookup: CDR1 MDHEN, CDR2 SYDVKM. V lost 2 bases, J lost 7 bases, and 13 bases lay in between. The CDR3 is 14 residues long. The study's findings and limits: Identical TCR molecules sharing a barcode could underestimate highly expanded clone sizes.

This clonotype was picked up many times. Its target is unknown. Naive CD8 T cells underwent sorting with the CD8+CD4-CCR7+CD45RA+ definition. TCRdb itself ran the PCR reads through MiXCR, one entry per CDR3 protein. Among about 640,000 distinct CDR3 sequences listed, 15% to 20% were seen once. The chain couples TRBV28 to TRBJ2-3, with D tentatively TRBD1 or TRBD2 (5 bases each). This TCR was sampled from a human donor in good health. Some libraries in this study had Jurkat cell RNA spiked in. Sample: naive CD8+ T cells from blood, with Jurkat cell RNA spiked in. Subset specified: FACS-sorted CD8+CD4-CCR7+CD45RA+ naive T cells. The CDR3 bases are TGTGCCAGCAGTTTAGAGGGACCGACGAATACGCAGTATTTT. This encodes CASSLEGPTNTQYF.